This paragraph covers one T cell receptor (beta chain) sequence. Its antigen is not known. Using immunoSEQ multiplex PCR, the repertoire was profiled, and TCRdb retains in-frame clones only, with some absent. The sample yields thousands of clones, 41% seen once. This sample was taken from a study of CXCR4 blockade with PD-1 therapy in pancreatic cancer. Overall study results and limits: Intratumoral clonality (mean approximately 0.15) exceeded healthy blood (roughly 0.05) but did not track survival. Frequent tumor clones were encoded by many distinct rearrangements, suggesting shared antigens.

No neoadjuvant therapy was given before resection to the patients supplying these archived tumor blocks. Germline V lookup: CDR1 KGHSH, CDR2 LQKENI. This CDR3 contains 13 residues. V was clipped by 4 bases and J by 1 base, with 7 bases between them. The rearrangement uses TRBV18 and TRBJ1-1, with a possible D match to TRBD1 (6 bases). This sequence was found in a human donor with pancreatic ductal adenocarcinoma. Material for sequencing was tumor tissue. CDR3 sequence reads: CASSQGGNTEAFF. The DNA for the CDR3 is TGTGCCAGCTCACAGGGGGGGAACACTGAAGCTTTCTTT.